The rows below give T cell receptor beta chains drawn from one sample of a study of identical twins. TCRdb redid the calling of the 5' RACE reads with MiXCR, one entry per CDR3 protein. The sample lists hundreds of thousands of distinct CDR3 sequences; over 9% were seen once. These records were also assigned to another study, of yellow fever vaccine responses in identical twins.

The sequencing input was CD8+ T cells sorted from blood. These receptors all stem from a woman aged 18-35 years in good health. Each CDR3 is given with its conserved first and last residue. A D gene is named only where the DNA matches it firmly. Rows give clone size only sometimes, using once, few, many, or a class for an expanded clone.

CDR3aa: CSARDFLARPAHSTDTQYF; CDR3nt: TGCAGTGCTAGAGACTTCCTCGCCAGGCCGGCCCATAGCACAGATACGCAGTATTTT; abundance: .; d_gene: .; len: 19; j_gene: TRBJ2-3; v_gene: TRBV20-1
CDR3aa: CASRAGTSGSWEQYF; CDR3nt: TGTGCCAGCAGGGCCGGGACTAGCGGGAGTTGGGAGCAGTACTTC; abundance: .; d_gene: TRBD2; len: 15; j_gene: TRBJ2-7; v_gene: TRBV12-3/TRBV12-4
CDR3aa: CASSYADSSSPLHF; CDR3nt: TGTGCCAGCAGTTACGCGGACAGTAGCTCACCCCTCCACTTT; abundance: .; d_gene: .; len: 14; j_gene: TRBJ1-6; v_gene: TRBV6-2/TRBV6-3
CDR3aa: CASSQVPDGTDTQYF; CDR3nt: TGCGCCAGCAGCCAAGTTCCCGACGGGACAGATACGCAGTATTTT; abundance: few; d_gene: .; len: 15; j_gene: TRBJ2-3; v_gene: TRBV4-1
CDR3aa: CASSDPGRGKETQYF; CDR3nt: TGCGCCAGCAGTGACCCAGGGAGGGGTAAAGAGACCCAGTACTTC; abundance: .; d_gene: TRBD2; len: 15; j_gene: TRBJ2-5; v_gene: TRBV10-2
CDR3aa: CASSEGLAGVLDTQYF; CDR3nt: TGTGCCAGCAGTGAAGGACTAGCGGGAGTGTTGGATACGCAGTATTTT; abundance: .; d_gene: TRBD2; len: 16; j_gene: TRBJ2-3; v_gene: TRBV25-1
CDR3aa: CSARSGWKTQYF; CDR3nt: TGCAGTGCTAGGTCCGGGTGGAAGACCCAGTACTTC; abundance: few; d_gene: .; len: 12; j_gene: TRBJ2-5; v_gene: TRBV20-1
CDR3aa: CASRRTRPHTGELFF; CDR3nt: TGTGCCAGCAGGAGGACACGTCCTCACACCGGGGAGCTGTTTTTT; abundance: few; d_gene: .; len: 15; j_gene: TRBJ2-2; v_gene: TRBV2
CDR3aa: CASSQGSNTEAFF; CDR3nt: TGTGCCAGCAGCCAAGGCTCGAACACTGAAGCTTTCTTT; abundance: many; d_gene: .; len: 13; j_gene: TRBJ1-1; v_gene: TRBV3-1
CDR3aa: CISVSEAYQETQYF; CDR3nt: .; abundance: .; d_gene: .; len: 14; j_gene: TRBJ2-5; v_gene: TRBV7-5
CDR3aa: CASSHPGITGELFF; CDR3nt: TGTGCCAGCAGTCATCCGGGGATCACCGGGGAGCTGTTTTTT; abundance: many; d_gene: .; len: 14; j_gene: TRBJ2-2; v_gene: TRBV27
CDR3aa: CASSQGPQGPDTQYF; CDR3nt: TGCGCCAGCAGCCAAGGACCCCAGGGCCCAGATACGCAGTATTTT; abundance: few; d_gene: .; len: 15; j_gene: TRBJ2-3; v_gene: TRBV4-1
CDR3aa: CASGTSGRTYEQYF; CDR3nt: TGTGCCAGCGGGACTAGCGGGAGGACCTACGAGCAGTACTTC; abundance: many; d_gene: TRBD2; len: 14; j_gene: TRBJ2-7; v_gene: TRBV28
CDR3aa: CASQYGGLNEQFF; CDR3nt: TGTGCCAGTCAGTACGGGGGGCTGAATGAGCAGTTCTTC; abundance: few; d_gene: .; len: 13; j_gene: TRBJ2-1; v_gene: TRBV12-3/TRBV12-4
CDR3aa: CASSSSGMGYDTQYF; CDR3nt: TGTGCCAGCAGTTCTAGCGGGATGGGCTATGATACGCAGTATTTT; abundance: .; d_gene: TRBD2; len: 15; j_gene: TRBJ2-3; v_gene: TRBV12-3/TRBV12-4
CDR3aa: CASSIPTVRGNQPQHF; CDR3nt: TGTGCCAGTAGTATCCCGACCGTCCGGGGAAATCAGCCCCAGCATTTT; abundance: .; d_gene: .; len: 16; j_gene: TRBJ1-5; v_gene: TRBV19
CDR3aa: CASSQANRQNTEAFF; CDR3nt: TGCGCCAGCAGCCAAGCCAACAGACAGAACACTGAAGCTTTCTTT; abundance: .; d_gene: .; len: 15; j_gene: TRBJ1-1; v_gene: TRBV4-1
CDR3aa: CASSRGLAGNTDTQYF; CDR3nt: TGTGCCAGCAGCCGGGGACTAGCGGGGAACACAGATACGCAGTATTTT; abundance: .; d_gene: TRBD2; len: 16; j_gene: TRBJ2-3; v_gene: TRBV4-2
CDR3aa: CASSRLAGGQDTQYF; CDR3nt: TGTGCCAGCAGCCGACTAGCGGGGGGGCAAGATACGCAGTATTTT; abundance: .; d_gene: TRBD2; len: 15; j_gene: TRBJ2-3; v_gene: TRBV6-2/TRBV6-3
CDR3aa: CASSLVAGRKWETQYF; CDR3nt: TGTGCCAGCAGCTTAGTAGCGGGGAGGAAGTGGGAGACCCAGTACTTC; abundance: .; d_gene: TRBD2; len: 16; j_gene: TRBJ2-5; v_gene: TRBV7-2
CDR3aa: CASSHLANTGELFF; CDR3nt: TGCGCCAGCAGCCATTTGGCCAACACCGGGGAGCTGTTTTTT; abundance: few; d_gene: .; len: 14; j_gene: TRBJ2-2; v_gene: TRBV4-1
CDR3aa: CASSQGTGRNTGELFF; CDR3nt: TGTGCCAGCAGCCAAGGGACAGGGAGGAACACCGGGGAGCTGTTTTTT; abundance: .; d_gene: TRBD1; len: 16; j_gene: TRBJ2-2; v_gene: TRBV3-1
CDR3aa: CASSPGFEAFF; CDR3nt: TGTGCCAGCAGTCCGGGGTTCGAAGCTTTCTTT; abundance: .; d_gene: .; len: 11; j_gene: TRBJ1-1; v_gene: TRBV2
CDR3aa: CASGLGTGGGNTDTQYF; CDR3nt: TGTGCTAGTGGTTTGGGGACTGGCGGGGGGAACACAGATACGCAGTATTTT; abundance: .; d_gene: TRBD2; len: 17; j_gene: TRBJ2-3; v_gene: TRBV12-5